The 23 T cell receptor beta chains reported below all come from one sample, sequenced in a study of CD8 T cells in Susac syndrome. With random hexamers, reverse transcription was performed on about 0.45 to 1 ug of RNA. TCRdb re-called the immunoSEQ multiplex PCR reads through MiXCR, storing one row per CDR3 protein. The table includes just over 150,000 distinct CDR3 sequences, roughly 94% detected once. Sequencing was performed on CD8+ T cells from PBMCs. These receptors were collected from a human donor with multiple sclerosis.

The chain employs TRBV11-2 and TRBJ2-1, with no clear D. Germline CDR1 reads SGHAT; CDR2 reads FQNNGV. The V gene lost 7 bases and the J gene lost 5 bases, with 15 bases spanning the gap. The CDR3 has 14 amino acids. This chain's CDR3 is CASTSERADNEQFF. CDR3 nucleotides: TGTGCCAGCACTTCGGAAAGGGCGGACAATGAGCAGTTCTTC.

This clonotype was found once. This chain joins TRBV7-2 and TRBJ2-3, with TRBD2 matching over 7 bases. Germline CDR1 reads SGHTA; CDR2 reads FQGNSA. The CDR3 is 16 residues long. The V gene end was trimmed by 6 bases and the J gene end by 2 bases; junction bases not matched to a gene: 11. Here the CDR3 reads CASSLNPGGFTDTQYF. The CDR3 region has the DNA TGTGCCAGCAGTTTGAACCCGGGGGGTTTCACAGATACGCAGTATTTT.

The rearrangement links TRBV2 to TRBJ2-5; possibly TRBD2 for D (6 bases). The CDR3 is made up of 10 amino acids. Per the germline V gene, CDR1 is SNHLY and CDR2 is FYNNEI. V was pared by 6 bases and J by 13 bases, with 12 bases between. CDR3 nucleotides: TGTGCCAGCAGCCTTAGCGGTCCGTACTTC. This translates into CASSLSGPYF.

The CDR3 DNA sequence: TGTGCCAGCAGCGTAGCGAGGACGAGCACAGATACGCAGTATTTT. Translation gives CASSVARTSTDTQYF. The J gene is TRBJ2-3, the V gene TRBV9; D not certain. Germline V gene sequence: CDR1 SGDLS, CDR2 YYNGEE. The CDR3 runs 15 residues. The V gene lost 0 bases and the J gene lost 0 bases, with 8 bases spanning the gap.

This clonotype was seen a handful of times. The rearrangement uses TRBV7-9 and TRBJ1-1; D unclear. The CDR3 has 12 residues. The ends were cut back, 5 bases at V and 1 base at J, with 5 bases in the middle. Germline assignment: CDR1 SEHNR and CDR2 FQNEAQ (reference sequence). The CDR3, as DNA: TGTGCCAGCAGCCGCCAGAACACTGAAGCTTTCTTT. Its protein product is CASSRQNTEAFF.

The V and J genes are TRBV27 and TRBJ2-3; D is unresolved. V was cut by 5 bases and J by 1 base, with 13 bases left in between. Germline V gene data show CDR1 as MNHEY and CDR2 as SMNVEV (reference sequence). The CDR3 is 15 residues long. The CDR3 nucleotides are TGTGCCAGCAGTCCCCTCCCCCCTGGCACAGATACGCAGTATTTT. Translated, it gives CASSPLPPGTDTQYF.

V gene TRBV27 combines with J gene TRBJ1-6; weak D call: TRBD1 (5 bases). Trimming took off 4 bases at V and 0 bases at J, with 13 bases between the two ends. This CDR3 contains 17 residues. The germline CDR1 and CDR2 sequences are MNHEY and SMNVEV (reference sequence). CDR3 coding DNA: TGTGCCAGCAGTTACTACAGGATACCCTCCTATAATTCACCCCTCCACTTT. Its protein product is CASSYYRIPSYNSPLHF.

This chain uses TRBV7-9 with TRBJ1-2, with 7 bases lining up with TRBD1. The CDR3 is 14 amino acids. CDR1 is SEHNR, CDR2 FQNEAQ, per germline (reference sequence). Trimming at V came to 5 bases and at J to 4 bases, leaving 7 bases not matched to a gene. In DNA, the CDR3 is TGTGCCAGCAGCCCACCGGGACAGTTCTATGGCTACACCTTC. Amino acids: CASSPPGQFYGYTF.

The V and J genes are TRBV29-1 and TRBJ2-7; TRBD1 agrees at 9 bases. Germline V gene data show CDR1 as SQVTM and CDR2 as ANQGSEA. The length of the CDR3 is 12 residues. V lost 4 bases to trimming and J lost 7 bases; unmatched junction nucleotides: 5. The CDR3 bases are TGCAGCGTTGGGCGACAGGGGGGGGAGCAGTACTTC. Translating it yields CSVGRQGGEQYF.

The sample holds one count of this clonotype. The V and J genes are TRBV7-8 and TRBJ2-1; possible D gene TRBD1, 5 bases. This CDR3 has 16 residues. The germline gives CDR1 SGHVS, CDR2 FQNEAQ. The V gene lost 4 bases and the J gene lost 1 base, with 14 bases spanning the gap. CDR3 loop: CASSYAGFGSYNEQFF. The CDR3 DNA reads as TGTGCCAGCAGCTACGCAGGGTTTGGTTCCTACAATGAGCAGTTCTTC.

The genes are TRBV24-1 and TRBJ2-5; D might be TRBD1 (6 bases). The germline CDR1 and CDR2 sequences are KGHDR and SFDVKD. There are 13 residues in the CDR3. Trimming took off 9 bases at V and 5 bases at J, with 15 bases between the two ends. The CDR3, as DNA: TGTGCCACCGCACAGGGTCATGCGGAGACCCAGTACTTC. Residues: CATAQGHAETQYF.

The chain joins TRBV2 to TRBJ2-3; 9 bases are a match to TRBD2. The CDR3 is 15 amino acids. V lost 6 bases, J lost 2 bases, and 6 bases stayed unmatched. Germline lookup yields CDR1 SNHLY and CDR2 FYNNEI. CDR3 protein: CASRLSGGTTDTQYF. CDR3 bases: TGTGCCAGCAGACTCAGCGGGGGGACCACAGATACGCAGTATTTT.

The genes are TRBV10-3 and TRBJ2-7; 7 positions agree with TRBD1. CDR3 length: 13 amino acids. From germline, CDR1 is ENHRY and CDR2 SYGVKD. J was trimmed by 3 bases and V by 2 bases; bases with no gene match: 1. CDR3 loop: CAISEDRDYEQYF. CDR3 DNA: TGTGCCATCAGTGAGGACAGGGACTACGAGCAGTACTTC.

This chain connects TRBV7-9 to TRBJ1-6; D call uncertain. Trimming left V 6 bases short and J 10 bases short, with 10 bases between. Germline V CDR1 and CDR2: SEHNR, FQNEAQ (reference sequence). The CDR3 has 12 amino acids. The CDR3 DNA reads TGTGCCAGCAGACCCCTAAGATCACCCCTCCACTTT. Translation gives CASRPLRSPLHF.

The chain joins TRBV7-9 to TRBJ2-2, with D uncertain. Trimming took off 0 bases at V and 3 bases at J, with 5 bases between the two ends. The CDR3 is 14 amino acids. Germline lookup yields CDR1 SEHNR and CDR2 FQNEAQ (reference sequence). This CDR3 is CASSLAKDTGELFF. CDR3 DNA sequence: TGTGCCAGCAGCTTAGCGAAAGACACCGGGGAGCTGTTTTTT. Supplemented by reference TRBV7-9 and TRBJ2-2, the full variable domain reads DTGVSQNPRHKITKRGQNVTFRCDPISEHNRLYWYRQTLGQGPEFLTYFQNEAQLEKSRLLSDRFSAERPKGSFSTLEIQRTEQGDSAMYLCASSLAKDTGELFFGEGSRLTVL.

This chain uses TRBV24-1 with TRBJ2-1; tentatively, D is TRBD2 (6 bases). The CDR3 sequence is 18 residues long. Per the germline V gene, CDR1 is KGHDR and CDR2 is SFDVKD. Trimming shortened V by 4 bases and J by 2 bases, and 20 bases separated the two germline ends. This CDR3 is CATSDPLGLEGPYNEQFF. The DNA for the CDR3 is TGTGCCACCAGTGACCCCCTAGGGTTGGAGGGGCCCTACAATGAGCAGTTCTTC.

V usage is TRBV12-3 or TRBV12-4 and J usage is TRBJ2-1, with TRBD1 matching 8 bases. CDR3 length equals 15 residues. V lost 6 bases to trimming and J lost 4 bases; unmatched junction nucleotides: 8. In DNA form, the CDR3 reads TGTGCCAGCAGCAGCAGGGGGCGAGAGTACAATGAGCAGTTCTTC. It codes for CASSSRGREYNEQFF.

V and J are TRBV30 and TRBJ1-2; weak D call: TRBD1 (6 bases). This CDR3 has 14 residues. Trimming removed 3 bases at V and 0 bases at J, with 11 bases between. Germline V gives CDR1 GTSNPN, CDR2 SVGIG (reference sequence). This chain's CDR3 is CAWREDSPNYGYTF. The CDR3 DNA is TGTGCCTGGAGGGAGGACAGCCCTAACTATGGCTACACCTTC.

The genes are TRBV29-1 and TRBJ1-2, with 9 positions matching TRBD1. The CDR3 length is 15 residues. Unmatched junction bases numbered 16, after V lost 6 bases and J lost 8 bases. Germline V gene sequence: CDR1 SQVTM, CDR2 ANQGSEA. The CDR3 DNA reads as TGCAGCGTACCTCCTGGGACAGGGCTGGCTCGGGGCTACACCTTC. The encoded protein is CSVPPGTGLARGYTF.

The chain combines TRBV27 with TRBJ2-3; 9 nucleotides match TRBD1. Germline CDR1 MNHEY, CDR2 SMNVEV (reference sequence). Unmatched junction bases numbered 5, after V lost 5 bases and J lost 2 bases. CDR3 length equals 15 residues. CDR3 sequence (DNA): TGTGCCAGCAGTATCCGGGACAGGGACACAGATACGCAGTATTTT. Translated, it gives CASSIRDRDTDTQYF.

The chain uses TRBV7-9 and TRBJ2-5; no definite D call. CDR3 length equals 14 residues. The V gene lost 3 bases and the J gene lost 5 bases, with 13 bases spanning the gap. Germline CDR1 reads SEHNR; CDR2 reads FQNEAQ (reference sequence). The DNA for the CDR3 is TGTGCCAGCAGCTTGCTCGGCCCGGCGGAGACCCAGTACTTC. Residues: CASSLLGPAETQYF. Full variable domain (missing parts from reference TRBV7-9 and TRBJ2-5): DTGVSQNPRHKITKRGQNVTFRCDPISEHNRLYWYRQTLGQGPEFLTYFQNEAQLEKSRLLSDRFSAERPKGSFSTLEIQRTEQGDSAMYLCASSLLGPAETQYFGPGTRLLVL.

The rearrangement links TRBV5-1 to TRBJ1-1; 8 nucleotides match TRBD1. The V gene end was trimmed by 3 bases and the J gene end by 2 bases; junction bases not matched to a gene: 6. Germline values: CDR1 SGHRS, CDR2 YFSETQ. The length of the CDR3 is 15 residues. Here the CDR3 DNA reads TGCGCCAGCAGCTCGTTACAGGGGGAAAACACTGAAGCTTTCTTT. This sequence encodes CASSSLQGENTEAFF.

V and J are TRBV9 and TRBJ2-7; 8 bases are shared with TRBD1. V shed 6 bases, J shed 7 bases, and the junction held 12 bases outside the gene matches. Per germline, CDR1 SGDLS and CDR2 YYNGEE. The CDR3 has 14 residues. This CDR3 reads CASNRAGGVGEQYF. The CDR3 DNA is TGTGCCAGCAACCGGGCAGGGGGCGTGGGTGAGCAGTACTTC. Supplemented by reference TRBV9 and TRBJ2-7, the full variable domain reads DSGVTQTPKHLITATGQRVTLRCSPRSGDLSVYWYQQSLDQGLQFLIQYYNGEERAKGNILERFSAQQFPDLHSELNLSSLELGDSALYFCASNRAGGVGEQYFGPGTRLTVT.